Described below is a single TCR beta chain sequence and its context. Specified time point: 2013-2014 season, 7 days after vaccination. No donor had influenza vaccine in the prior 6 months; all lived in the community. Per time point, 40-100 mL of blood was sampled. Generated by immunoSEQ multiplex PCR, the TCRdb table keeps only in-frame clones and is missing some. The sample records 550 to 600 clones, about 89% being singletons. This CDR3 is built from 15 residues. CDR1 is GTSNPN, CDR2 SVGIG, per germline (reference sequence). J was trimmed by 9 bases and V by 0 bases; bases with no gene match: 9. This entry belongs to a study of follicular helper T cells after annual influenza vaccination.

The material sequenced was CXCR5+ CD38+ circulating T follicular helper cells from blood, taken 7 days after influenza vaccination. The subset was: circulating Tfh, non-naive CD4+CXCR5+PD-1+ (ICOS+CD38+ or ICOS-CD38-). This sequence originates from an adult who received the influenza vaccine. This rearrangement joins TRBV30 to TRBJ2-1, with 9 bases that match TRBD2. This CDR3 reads CAWSVPGGRAGEQFF. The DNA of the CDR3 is TGTGCCTGGAGTGTACCAGGCGGGAGGGCCGGTGAGCAGTTCTTC.